The 13 T cell receptor beta chains below were found in one sample sequenced in a study of T cell clones after liver transplantation. Profiling relied on immunoSEQ multiplex PCR, and the TCRdb table lists in-frame clones only, not all of them. Among fewer than 70,000 clones listed, over 70% were seen once. Sequenced material: CD4+ T cells from blood, taken before liver transplant. Receptors were obtained from a human donor who received a liver transplant.

The V and J genes are TRBV6-5 and TRBJ2-7; TRBD1 agrees at 7 bases. Trimming at V came to 0 bases and at J to 3 bases, leaving 8 bases not matched to a gene. The CDR3 runs 16 residues. In germline, CDR1 is MNHEY, CDR2 SVGAGI. The CDR3 DNA reads as TGTGCCAGCAGTTACTCGGCCTGGGACAGAAACTACGAGCAGTACTTC. Its translation is CASSYSAWDRNYEQYF.

This clone appeared a few times. V is TRBV7-3 and J is TRBJ2-5, with D possibly being TRBD2 (5 bases). Germline V lookup: CDR1 SGHTA, CDR2 FQGTGA. This CDR3 spans 17 amino acids. The V and J ends lost 5 bases and 5 bases respectively, with 24 bases between them. CDR3 bases: TGTGCCAGCAGCGCCAACCCCCCGGGGTCCGCTACGGAGACCCAGTACTTC. It translates to CASSANPPGSATETQYF.

J is TRBJ2-6 and V is TRBV5-4, with a possible D match to TRBD1 (6 bases). The CDR3 contains 16 residues. The germline CDR1 and CDR2 sequences are SGHNT and YYREEE (reference sequence). Between the trimmed V and J ends, which lost 2 bases and 4 bases, there was a span of 13 bases. CDR3 DNA: TGTGCCAGCAGCTTACAGGGTCAGGCCGGGGCCAACGTCCTGACTTTC. It is translated as CASSLQGQAGANVLTF.

In its sample, this clone was seen a few times. V is TRBV6-1 and J is TRBJ1-2; TRBD1 agrees at 9 bases. There are 14 residues in the CDR3. The germline gives CDR1 MNHNS, CDR2 SASEGT. V was pared by 6 bases and J by 7 bases, with 9 bases of the junction left unmatched. CDR3 coding DNA: TGTGCCAGCAGGGTAACAGGGGGCGCGGGTGGCTACACCTTC. It is translated as CASRVTGGAGGYTF.

In its sample, this clone was seen a few times. This chain connects TRBV28 to TRBJ2-7, with 12 bases lining up with TRBD1. The CDR3 extends over 13 amino acids. Germline V gene sequence: CDR1 MDHEN, CDR2 SYDVKM. CDR3 DNA sequence: TGTGCAATAGGGGACAGGGGGCCTCACAGCCCGTACTTC. Translating gives CAIGDRGPHSPYF.

The chain carries TRBV15 and TRBJ1-1; no definite D call. V was trimmed by 3 bases and J by 1 base, leaving 6 bases between them. CDR1 and CDR2 from the germline V gene are LNHNV and YYDKDF (reference sequence). This CDR3 has 13 residues. Written as DNA, the CDR3 is TGTGCCACCAGCAGGGGCCCGAACACTGAAGCTTTCTTT. It translates to CATSRGPNTEAFF.

The genes are TRBV5-1 and TRBJ2-7; D is uncertain. The CDR3 is 14 residues long. Germline V gene lookup returns CDR1 SGHRS and CDR2 YFSETQ. V was cut by 0 bases and J by 4 bases, with 11 bases left in between. CDR3 loop: CASSLAGSTYEQYF. The DNA of the CDR3 is TGCGCCAGCAGCTTGGCAGGCAGTACGTACGAGCAGTACTTC.

In nucleotides, the CDR3 is TGTGCCAGCATCCCCCCCGGGACAGGGGGAACCGGGGAGCTGTTTTTT. This encodes CASIPPGTGGTGELFF. The chain combines TRBV7-2 with TRBJ2-2; TRBD1 aligns across 11 bases. Germline V gene sequence: CDR1 SGHTA, CDR2 FQGNSA. V shed 7 bases, J shed 5 bases, and the junction held 9 bases outside the gene matches. The CDR3 loop spans 16 amino acids.

The chain joins TRBV28 to TRBJ1-1, with D maybe TRBD1 (5 bases). Trimming took off 4 bases at V and 4 bases at J, with 13 bases between the two ends. Germline V gene data show CDR1 as MDHEN and CDR2 as SYDVKM. This CDR3 has 14 residues. The CDR3 nucleotides read TGTGCCAGCAGTTCAGGGAGGAGGGTCACTGAAGCTTTCTTT. Translated: CASSSGRRVTEAFF.

This clone was counted once. CDR3: CASRQQGAGTGELFF. The DNA of the CDR3 is TGTGCCAGCAGACAACAGGGGGCGGGCACCGGGGAGCTGTTTTTT. The chain recombines TRBV6-6 with TRBJ2-2, with TRBD1 matching 9 bases. CDR1 is MNHNY, CDR2 SVGAGI, per germline (reference sequence). J was trimmed by 4 bases and V by 6 bases; bases with no gene match: 6. The CDR3 sequence is 15 residues long.

This chain links TRBV29-1 with TRBJ2-2; possibly TRBD2 for D (5 bases). Trimming pared 8 bases from V and 4 bases from J, leaving 17 bases between. Germline V lookup: CDR1 SQVTM, CDR2 ANQGSEA. This CDR3 is built from 14 residues. The CDR3 DNA follows: TGCAGCACACTAGAAGGCGGCGGCACCGGGGAGCTGTTTTTT. Its translation is CSTLEGGGTGELFF.

This chain connects TRBV7-2 to TRBJ2-3; weak D call: TRBD2 (5 bases). V lost 5 bases and J lost 1, with 10 bases in between. CDR1 and CDR2 from the germline V gene are SGHTA and FQGNSA. This CDR3 has 14 amino acids. The CDR3 bases are TGTGCCAGCAGCCGAGTCGGGGGCACAGATACGCAGTATTTT. Its translation is CASSRVGGTDTQYF.

The CDR3 spells CASSERGGHTDTQYF. The CDR3 DNA reads TGTGCCAGCAGCGAACGGGGGGGCCACACAGATACGCAGTATTTT. The chain employs TRBV2 and TRBJ2-3, with 8 bases lining up with TRBD2. V trimming: 6 bases; J trimming: 2 bases; junction bases outside the gene matches: 7. CDR1 SNHLY and CDR2 FYNNEI come from the germline V gene. The CDR3 totals 15 residues.